The T cell receptor beta chain under discussion was sequenced for a study of blood T cells in healthy people across ages. General study findings and limits: Getting older went along with TCR beta diversity per million T cells dropping roughly linearly.

The CDR3 contains 13 residues. This clonotype showed up just a few times. Its cognate antigen is unknown. A second PCR of roughly 7 to 11 cycles used a sample-barcoded 5' primer and a J-beta primer mix. Each of the cDNA molecules was tagged by a template-switch adaptor with 12 random nucleotides. In TCRdb, the 5' RACE reads were re-called with MiXCR into one record per CDR3 protein. The data show roughly 1,000,000 distinct CDR3 sequences, around 25% seen once. Peripheral blood from each donor was collected in a volume of approximately 9.5 milliliters. These data were also filed under a second study, of T cells of mothers and their children. That source notes: The entire RNA extract went into cDNA synthesis at about 1.4 ug per 15 ul.

The chain has TRBV12-3 or TRBV12-4 and TRBJ2-5; D is perhaps TRBD1 or TRBD2 (6 bases each). Matching the DNA end better, TRBJ2-7 makes the J call doubtful. The source is a girl aged 2 to 10 in good health. The sample taken for sequencing was blood. The CDR3 nucleotides read TGTGCCAGCACCTACGGAGGGGGGCTCGAGCAGTACTTC. This sequence encodes CASTYGGGLEQYF.